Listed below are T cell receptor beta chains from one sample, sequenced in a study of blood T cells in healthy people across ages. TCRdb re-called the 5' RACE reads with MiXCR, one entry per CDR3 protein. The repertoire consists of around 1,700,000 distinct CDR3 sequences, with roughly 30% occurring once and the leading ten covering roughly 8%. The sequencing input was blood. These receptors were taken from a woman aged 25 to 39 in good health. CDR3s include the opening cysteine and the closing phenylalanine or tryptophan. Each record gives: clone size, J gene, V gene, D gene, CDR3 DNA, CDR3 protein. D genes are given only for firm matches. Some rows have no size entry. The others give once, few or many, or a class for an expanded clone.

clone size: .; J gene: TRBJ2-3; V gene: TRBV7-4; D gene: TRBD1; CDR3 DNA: TGTACCAGCAGCTTAGGGTCGGACAGGGGGACAGATACGCAGTATTTT; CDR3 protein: CTSSLGSDRGTDTQYF
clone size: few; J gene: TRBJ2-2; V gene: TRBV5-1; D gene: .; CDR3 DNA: TGCGCCAGCAGTGAAGGGGTAGAGGACACCGGGGAGCTGTTTTTT; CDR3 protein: CASSEGVEDTGELFF
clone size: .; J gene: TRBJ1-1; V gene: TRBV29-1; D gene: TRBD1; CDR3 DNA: TGCAGCGTTCAAGGACAGGGGAGTTTTTCTGAAGCTTTCTTT; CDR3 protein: CSVQGQGSFSEAFF
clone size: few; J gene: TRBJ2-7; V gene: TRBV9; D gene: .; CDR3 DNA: TGTGCCAGCAGCGTAGGTAGAGGGCTAGCTTCCGACGAGCAGTACTTC; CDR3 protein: CASSVGRGLASDEQYF
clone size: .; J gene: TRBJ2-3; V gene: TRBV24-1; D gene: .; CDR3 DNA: TGTGCCACCAGTGATTTCGGGGGTTCTCAGACAGATACGCAGTATTTT; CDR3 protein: CATSDFGGSQTDTQYF
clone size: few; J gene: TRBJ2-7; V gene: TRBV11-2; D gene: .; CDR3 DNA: TGTGCCAGCAGCTTGATCTCTACCTCCTACGAGCAGTACTTC; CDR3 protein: CASSLISTSYEQYF
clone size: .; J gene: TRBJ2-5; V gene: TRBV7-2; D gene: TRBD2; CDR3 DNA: TGTGCCAGCAGCTCCAATAGCGGGGGGGCCTCTGAGACCCAGTACTTC; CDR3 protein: CASSSNSGGASETQYF
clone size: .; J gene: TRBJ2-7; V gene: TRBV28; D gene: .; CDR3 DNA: TGTGCCAGCAGTTTATCCGTCGAGGGCCAGTACTTC; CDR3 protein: CASSLSVEGQYF
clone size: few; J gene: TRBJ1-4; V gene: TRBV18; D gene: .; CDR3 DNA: TGTGCCAGCTCACCGGGCACTGAAAAACTGTTTTTT; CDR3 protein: CASSPGTEKLFF
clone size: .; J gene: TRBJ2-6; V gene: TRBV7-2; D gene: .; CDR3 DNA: TGTGCCAGCAGCTTACAAGGAGCATCGGCCGGGGCCAACGTCCTGACTTTC; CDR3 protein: CASSLQGASAGANVLTF
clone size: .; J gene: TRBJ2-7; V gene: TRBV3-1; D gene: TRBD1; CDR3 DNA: TGTGCCAGCAGCCAGCGGAGAACAGGGGGCAACAACGAGCAGTACTTC; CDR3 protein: CASSQRRTGGNNEQYF
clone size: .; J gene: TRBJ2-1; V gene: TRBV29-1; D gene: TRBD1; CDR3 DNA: TGCAGCGTTAAGCCCCAGGGGGAGCGGTTCTTC; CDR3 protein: CSVKPQGERFF
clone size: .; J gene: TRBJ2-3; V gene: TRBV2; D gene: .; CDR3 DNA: TGTGCCAGCAGGTCGTTAGGGTTGGCGCAGTATTTT; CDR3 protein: CASRSLGLAQYF
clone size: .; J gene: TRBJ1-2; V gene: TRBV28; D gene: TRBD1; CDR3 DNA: TGTGCCAGCCTCCGGGACAGGCTTAACTATGGCTACACCTTC; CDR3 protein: CASLRDRLNYGYTF
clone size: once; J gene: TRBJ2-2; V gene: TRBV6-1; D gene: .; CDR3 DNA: TGTGCCAGCAAAGTTGCGACGAGCACCGCGTCCGGGGAGCTGTTTTTT; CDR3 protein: CASKVATSTASGELFF
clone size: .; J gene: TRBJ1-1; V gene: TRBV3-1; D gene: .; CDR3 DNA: TGTGCCAGCAGCCCCGGTTTGAGAGGGATGAACACTGAAGCTTTCTTT; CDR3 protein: CASSPGLRGMNTEAFF
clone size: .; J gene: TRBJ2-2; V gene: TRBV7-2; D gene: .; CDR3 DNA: TGTGCCAGCAGCACTGACTCCGGGACCACGGACACCGGGGAGCTGTTTTTT; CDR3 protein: CASSTDSGTTDTGELFF
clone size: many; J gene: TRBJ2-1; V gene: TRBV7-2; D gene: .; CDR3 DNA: TGTGCCAGCAGCTCCCCGAATACAGGTGAGCAGTTCTTC; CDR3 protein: CASSSPNTGEQFF
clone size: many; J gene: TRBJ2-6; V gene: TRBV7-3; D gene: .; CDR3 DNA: TGTGCCAGCAGCTTAGGGACCTCTTCCCAGCCTGGGGCCAACGTCCTGACTTTC; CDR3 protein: CASSLGTSSQPGANVLTF
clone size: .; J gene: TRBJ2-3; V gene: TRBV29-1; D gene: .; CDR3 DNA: TGCAGCGTTGTGAGTCGGGGAGATACGCAGTATTTT; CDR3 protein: CSVVSRGDTQYF
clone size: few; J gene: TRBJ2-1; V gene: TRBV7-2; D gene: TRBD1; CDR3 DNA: TGTGCCAGCAGCTTAGAGGGCGGGACAGGGCACAATGAGCAGTTCTTC; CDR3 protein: CASSLEGGTGHNEQFF
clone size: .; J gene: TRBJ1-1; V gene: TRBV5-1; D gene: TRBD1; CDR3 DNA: TGCGCCAGCAGCTCTAGCTGGGACAGGATGAACACTGAAGCTTTCTTT; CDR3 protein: CASSSSWDRMNTEAFF
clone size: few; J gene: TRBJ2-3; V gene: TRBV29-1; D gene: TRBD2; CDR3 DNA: TGCAGCTTCAAAAAGGGAGGGCGCACGGAAGATACGCAGTATTTT; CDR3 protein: CSFKKGGRTEDTQYF
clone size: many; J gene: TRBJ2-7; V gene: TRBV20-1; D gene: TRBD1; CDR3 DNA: TGCAGTGCTAGAGAAACCGGGACAGGAGCCTACGAGCAGTACTTC; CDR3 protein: CSARETGTGAYEQYF
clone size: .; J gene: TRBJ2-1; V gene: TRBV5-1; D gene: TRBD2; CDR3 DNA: TGCGCCAACAGCCTCGGGGGGACTAGCGGCCCCTACAATGAGCAGTTCTTC; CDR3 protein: CANSLGGTSGPYNEQFF
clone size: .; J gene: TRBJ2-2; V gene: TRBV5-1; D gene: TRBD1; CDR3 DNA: TGCGCCAGCAGCTTGGCCCTTGACAGGGGGGAGAACACCGGGGAGCTGTTTTTT; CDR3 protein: CASSLALDRGENTGELFF
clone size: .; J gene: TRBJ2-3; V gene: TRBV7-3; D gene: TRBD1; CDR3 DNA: TGTGCCGGCAGCCCGGACAGGGCCACAGATACGCAGTATTTT; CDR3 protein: CAGSPDRATDTQYF
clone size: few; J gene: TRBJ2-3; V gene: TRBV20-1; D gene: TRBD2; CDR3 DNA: TGCAGTGCTAGGAAACCGGGACTAGCGGGGTACGCAGATACGCAGTATTTT; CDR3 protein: CSARKPGLAGYADTQYF
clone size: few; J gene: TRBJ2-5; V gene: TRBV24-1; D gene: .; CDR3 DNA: TGTGCCACCAGTGATAACCGGACCCCTTTCCAAGAGACCCAGTACTTC; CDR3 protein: CATSDNRTPFQETQYF
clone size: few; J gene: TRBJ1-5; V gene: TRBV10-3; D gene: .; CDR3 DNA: TGTGCCATCAGTGAGAAGGGACAGCCCCAGCATTTT; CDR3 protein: CAISEKGQPQHF
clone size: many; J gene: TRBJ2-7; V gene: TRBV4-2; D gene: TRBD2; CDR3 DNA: TGTGCCAGCAGCCAAGGACTAGCGGGGGAGTTCGAGCAGTACTTC; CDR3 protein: CASSQGLAGEFEQYF
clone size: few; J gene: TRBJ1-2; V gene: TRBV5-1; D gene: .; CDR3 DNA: TGCGCCAGCAGCAGTCCAACAAAGAGCCAAGGCGGCTACACCTTC; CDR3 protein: CASSSPTKSQGGYTF
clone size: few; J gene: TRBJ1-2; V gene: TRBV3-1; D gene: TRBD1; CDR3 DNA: TGTGCCAGCAGCCACCCGGACAGGGGTCGAGGCTACACCTTC; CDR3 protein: CASSHPDRGRGYTF
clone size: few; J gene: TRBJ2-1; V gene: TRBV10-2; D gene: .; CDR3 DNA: TGCGCCAGCAGTGCCTCGAGGACCGCCGGAGAAGAGCAGTTCTTC; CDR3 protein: CASSASRTAGEEQFF
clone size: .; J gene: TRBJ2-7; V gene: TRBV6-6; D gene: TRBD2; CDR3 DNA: TGTGCCAGCGGCGGTAGAACTAGCGGTGCCTACGAGCAGTACTTC; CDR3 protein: CASGGRTSGAYEQYF
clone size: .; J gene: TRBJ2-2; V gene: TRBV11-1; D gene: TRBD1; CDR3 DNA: TGTGCCAGCAGCAACGACAGGGGCTGGACCGGGGAGCTGTTTTTT; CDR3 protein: CASSNDRGWTGELFF
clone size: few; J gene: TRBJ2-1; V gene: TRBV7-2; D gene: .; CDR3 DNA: TGTGCCAGCAGCCCTGAAGTGTTTAGGGAGCAGTTCTTC; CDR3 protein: CASSPEVFREQFF
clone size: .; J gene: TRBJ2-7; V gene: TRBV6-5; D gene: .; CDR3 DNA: TGTGCCAGCACCGTAAAGGGGAGGGGGATATGGAGCGAGCAGTACTTC; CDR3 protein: CASTVKGRGIWSEQYF
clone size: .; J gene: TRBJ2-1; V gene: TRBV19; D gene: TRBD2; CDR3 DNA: TGTGCCAGTAGTATTTTAGCGGGAGACAATGAGCAGTTCTTC; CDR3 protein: CASSILAGDNEQFF
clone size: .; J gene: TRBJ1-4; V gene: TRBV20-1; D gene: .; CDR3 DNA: TGCAGTGCTAGACCACCGAGCCCCGGGGGCCCAACTAATGAAAAACTGTTTTTT; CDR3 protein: CSARPPSPGGPTNEKLFF
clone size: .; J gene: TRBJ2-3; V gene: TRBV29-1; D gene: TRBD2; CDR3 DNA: TGCAGCGTTGATGGACTAGCGGGGGCCGCTAGCACAGATACGCAGTATTTT; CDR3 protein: CSVDGLAGAASTDTQYF
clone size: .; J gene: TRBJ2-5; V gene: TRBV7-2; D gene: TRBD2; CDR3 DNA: TGTGCCAGCAGCGTACCGGGACTAGTTCTCGAGCGGTACTTC; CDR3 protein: CASSVPGLVLERYF
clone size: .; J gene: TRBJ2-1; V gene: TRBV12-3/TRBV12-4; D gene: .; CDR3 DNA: TGTGCCAGCAGCCCACCTCCCCGGGGGGCCGTGGTCGAGCAGTTCTTC; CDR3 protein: CASSPPPRGAVVEQFF
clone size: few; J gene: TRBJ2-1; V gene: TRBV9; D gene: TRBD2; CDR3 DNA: TGTGCCAGCAGCGTAGAACTAGCGGAGTACAATGAGCAGTTCTTC; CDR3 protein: CASSVELAEYNEQFF
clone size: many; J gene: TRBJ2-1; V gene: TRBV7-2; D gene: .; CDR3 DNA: TGTGCCAGCAGCGGCAGGCGGCCGGGGGAGCAGTTCTTC; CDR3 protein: CASSGRRPGEQFF
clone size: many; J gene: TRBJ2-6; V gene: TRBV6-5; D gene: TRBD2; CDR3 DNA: TGTGCCAGCATGCCGAGCGGGAGTCCTGGGGCCAACGTCCTGACTTTC; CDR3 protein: CASMPSGSPGANVLTF
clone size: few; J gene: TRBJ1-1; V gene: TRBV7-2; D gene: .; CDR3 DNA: TGTGCCAGCAGCTTAGTAGTACAGGCAATGAACACTGAAGCTTTCTTT; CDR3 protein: CASSLVVQAMNTEAFF
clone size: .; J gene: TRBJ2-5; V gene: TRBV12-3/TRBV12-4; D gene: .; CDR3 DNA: TGTGCCAGCAGTTTAAGGGAGGCGGGCCCAAGAGTAACCCAGTACTTC; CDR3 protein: CASSLREAGPRVTQYF